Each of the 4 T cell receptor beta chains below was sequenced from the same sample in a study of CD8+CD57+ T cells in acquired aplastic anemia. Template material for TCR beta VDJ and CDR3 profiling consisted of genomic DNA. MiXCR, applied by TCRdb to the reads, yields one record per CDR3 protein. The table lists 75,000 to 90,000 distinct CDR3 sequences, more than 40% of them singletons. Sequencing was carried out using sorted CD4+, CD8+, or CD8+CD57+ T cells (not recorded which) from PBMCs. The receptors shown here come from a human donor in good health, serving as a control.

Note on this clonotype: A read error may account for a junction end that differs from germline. The CDR3 protein is CASGLARSVLAGNHGELFF. CDR3 sequence (DNA): TGTGCCAGCGGCTTAGCCCGTAGCGTACTAGCGGGAAATCACGGGGAGCTGTTTTTT. The rearrangement links TRBV7-2 to TRBJ2-2, with 10 bases that match TRBD2. Germline CDR1 SGHTA, CDR2 FQGNSA. The CDR3 has 19 residues.

The chain's CDR3 is CASAMGTGAGERAFF. The CDR3 DNA follows: TGTGCCAGCGCGATGGGCACGGGGGCCGGGGAGCGGGCTTTCTTT. This chain connects TRBV19 to TRBJ1-1, with D tentatively TRBD1 (6 bases). The V end was cut by 9 bases, the J end by 11 bases, with 28 bases between. The CDR3 runs to 15 residues. Germline V CDR1 and CDR2: LNHDA, SQIVND (reference sequence).

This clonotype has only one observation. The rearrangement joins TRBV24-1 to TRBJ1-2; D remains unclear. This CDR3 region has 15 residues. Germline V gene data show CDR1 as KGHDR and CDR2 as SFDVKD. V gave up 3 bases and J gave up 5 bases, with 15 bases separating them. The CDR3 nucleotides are TGTGCCACCAGTGATCAGATGATAAACCGTTATGGCTACACCTTC. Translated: CATSDQMINRYGYTF.

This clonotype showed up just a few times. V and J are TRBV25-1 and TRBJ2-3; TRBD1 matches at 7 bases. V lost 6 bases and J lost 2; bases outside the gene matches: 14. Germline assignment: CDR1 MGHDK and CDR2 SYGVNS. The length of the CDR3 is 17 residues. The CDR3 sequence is CASSLVNNRGITDTQYF. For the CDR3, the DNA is TGTGCCAGCAGCTTAGTTAATAACAGGGGAATCACAGATACGCAGTATTTT.